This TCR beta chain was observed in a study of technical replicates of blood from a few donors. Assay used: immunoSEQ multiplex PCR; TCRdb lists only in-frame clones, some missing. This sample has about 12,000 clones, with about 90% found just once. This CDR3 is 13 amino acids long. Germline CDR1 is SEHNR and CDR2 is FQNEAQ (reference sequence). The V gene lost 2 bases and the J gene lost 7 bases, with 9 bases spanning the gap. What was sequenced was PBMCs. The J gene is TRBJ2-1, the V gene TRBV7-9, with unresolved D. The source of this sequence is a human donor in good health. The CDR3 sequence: CASSLWQLNEQFF. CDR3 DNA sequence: TGTGCCAGCAGCTTATGGCAGTTAAATGAGCAGTTCTTC.